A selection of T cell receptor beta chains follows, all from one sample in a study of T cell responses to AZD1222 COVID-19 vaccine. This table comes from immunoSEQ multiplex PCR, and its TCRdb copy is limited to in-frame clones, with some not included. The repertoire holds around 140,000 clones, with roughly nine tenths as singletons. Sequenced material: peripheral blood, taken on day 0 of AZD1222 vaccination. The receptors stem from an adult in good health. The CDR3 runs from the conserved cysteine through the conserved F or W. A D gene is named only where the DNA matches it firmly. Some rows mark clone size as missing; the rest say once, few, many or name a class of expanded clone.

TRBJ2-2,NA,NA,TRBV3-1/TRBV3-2,CASSQALRTQNTGELFF,TGTGCCAGCAGCCAAGCGCTGAGGACTCAGAACACCGGGGAGCTGTTTTTT
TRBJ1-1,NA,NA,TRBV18,CASSLDASVEAFF,TGTGCCAGCTCACTCGACGCTTCGGTTGAAGCTTTCTTT
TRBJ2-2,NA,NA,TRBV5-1,CASRRVGAGRTGELFF,TGCGCCAGCCGTCGTGTGGGAGCGGGTCGTACCGGGGAGCTGTTTTTT
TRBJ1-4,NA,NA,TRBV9,CASSGGSSNEKLFF,TGTGCCAGCAGCGGCGGCAGCTCCAATGAAAAACTGTTTTTT
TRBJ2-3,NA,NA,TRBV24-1,CATMDYSTDTQYF,TGTGCCACCATGGACTACAGCACAGATACGCAGTATTTT
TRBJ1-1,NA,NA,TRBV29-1,CSAGGRGAEAFF,TGCAGCGCTGGGGGGAGGGGCGCTGAAGCTTTCTTT
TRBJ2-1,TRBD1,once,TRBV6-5,CASSYWGQGSNEQFF,TGTGCCAGCAGTTACTGGGGACAGGGGTCCAATGAGCAGTTCTTC
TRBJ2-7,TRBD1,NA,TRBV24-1,CATSAGGTGTLYEQYF,TGTGCCACCAGTGCCGGAGGGACAGGGACCCTCTACGAGCAGTACTTC
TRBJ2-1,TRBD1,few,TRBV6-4,CASRRDRGSDEQFF,TGTGCCAGCAGGAGGGACAGGGGTTCCGATGAGCAGTTCTTC
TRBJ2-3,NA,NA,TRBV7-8,CASSLGLPAGSDTQYF,TGTGCCAGCAGCTTAGGGCTCCCTGCGGGATCAGATACGCAGTATTTT
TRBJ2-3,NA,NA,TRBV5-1,CASSQYNDGIENTQYF,TGCGCCAGCAGCCAATATAACGACGGTATCGAAAATACGCAGTATTTT
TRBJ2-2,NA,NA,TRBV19,CASSIRGITGELFF,TGTGCCAGTAGCATTAGGGGTATTACCGGGGAGCTGTTTTTT
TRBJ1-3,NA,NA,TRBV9,CASGDTSGNTIYF,TGTGCCAGCGGAGACACGTCTGGAAACACCATATATTTT